The rows below give T cell receptor beta chains drawn from one sample of a study of read filtering for tumor transcriptome and immune sequencing. TCRdb reprocessed the reads with MiXCR, giving one entry per CDR3 protein. The sample contains some 62,000 distinct CDR3 sequences, approximately 15% of which appear only once. The source material was a population of CD138-negative cells sorted from bone marrow. These receptors were taken from a donor at least 40 years old with multiple myeloma. Both conserved end residues are part of each CDR3. Fields, in order: CDR3 protein, CDR3 DNA, clone size, D gene, J gene, V gene. D genes are given only for firm matches. Only part of the rows carry a size: once, few, many, or a class if the clone is expanded.

CDR3: CATSRRFLDLVETQYF; DNA: TGTGCCACCAGCAGAAGATTTTTGGACCTGGTAGAGACCCAGTACTTC; size: -; D: -; J: TRBJ2-5; V: TRBV15
CDR3: CASLQGANQPQHF; DNA: TGTGCCAGCCTACAGGGGGCTAATCAGCCCCAGCATTTT; size: few; D: TRBD1; J: TRBJ1-5; V: TRBV18
CDR3: CASGLEGRGRVQPQHF; DNA: TGTGCTAGTGGTTTGGAGGGCAGGGGGCGAGTTCAGCCCCAGCATTTT; size: many; D: TRBD1; J: TRBJ1-5; V: TRBV12-5
CDR3: CASRLRPDYEQYF; DNA: TGTGCCAGCAGGTTGAGACCCGACTACGAGCAGTACTTC; size: few; D: -; J: TRBJ2-7; V: TRBV3-1
CDR3: CIARDFSTASEIYNEQFF; DNA: TGCATTGCTAGAGATTTTAGCACCGCTAGCGAAATCTACAATGAGCAGTTCTTC; size: many; D: -; J: TRBJ2-1; V: TRBV20-1
CDR3: CASSYIPTAGVSYEQYF; DNA: TGTGCCAGCAGCTATATCCCGACCGCAGGGGTTTCCTACGAGCAGTACTTC; size: many; D: -; J: TRBJ2-7; V: TRBV7-9
CDR3: CASSEGLAGSTEQFF; DNA: TGTGCCAGCAGTGAGGGACTAGCCGGATCCACGGAGCAGTTCTTC; size: many; D: TRBD2; J: TRBJ2-1; V: TRBV2
CDR3: CASSKGTQPQHF; DNA: TGTGCCAGCAGCAAAGGGACTCAGCCCCAGCATTTT; size: many; D: -; J: TRBJ1-5; V: TRBV6-1
CDR3: CASSFDRGNEQYF; DNA: TGTGCCAGCAGTTTTGACAGGGGGAACGAGCAGTACTTC; size: few; D: TRBD1; J: TRBJ2-7; V: TRBV27
CDR3: CASSPSPLGKRKYNEQFF; DNA: TGTGCCAGCAGCCCCAGCCCCTTAGGAAAACGGAAATACAATGAGCAGTTCTTC; size: -; D: -; J: TRBJ2-1; V: TRBV7-6
CDR3: CASSQDVGNRGNTGELFF; DNA: TGTGCCAGCAGCCAAGATGTGGGAAACAGGGGGAACACCGGGGAGCTGTTTTTT; size: many; D: TRBD1; J: TRBJ2-2; V: TRBV3-1
CDR3: CASGRSGVGEKLFF; DNA: TGCGCCAGCGGACGTTCAGGGGTAGGAGAAAAACTGTTTTTT; size: many; D: -; J: TRBJ1-4; V: TRBV5-1
CDR3: CASSLGAGLNNEQFF; DNA: TGTGCCAGCAGCTTAGGGGCAGGGCTGAACAATGAGCAGTTCTTC; size: -; D: -; J: TRBJ2-1; V: TRBV7-9
CDR3: CASSLYRGGNTEAFF; DNA: TGTGCCAGCAGCTTGTATCGGGGCGGGAACACTGAAGCTTTCTTT; size: many; D: -; J: TRBJ1-1; V: TRBV7-2
CDR3: CASSLTSGTGVEQYF; DNA: TGTGCCAGCAGTCTGACTAGCGGGACGGGGGTCGAGCAGTACTTC; size: many; D: TRBD2; J: TRBJ2-7; V: TRBV25-1